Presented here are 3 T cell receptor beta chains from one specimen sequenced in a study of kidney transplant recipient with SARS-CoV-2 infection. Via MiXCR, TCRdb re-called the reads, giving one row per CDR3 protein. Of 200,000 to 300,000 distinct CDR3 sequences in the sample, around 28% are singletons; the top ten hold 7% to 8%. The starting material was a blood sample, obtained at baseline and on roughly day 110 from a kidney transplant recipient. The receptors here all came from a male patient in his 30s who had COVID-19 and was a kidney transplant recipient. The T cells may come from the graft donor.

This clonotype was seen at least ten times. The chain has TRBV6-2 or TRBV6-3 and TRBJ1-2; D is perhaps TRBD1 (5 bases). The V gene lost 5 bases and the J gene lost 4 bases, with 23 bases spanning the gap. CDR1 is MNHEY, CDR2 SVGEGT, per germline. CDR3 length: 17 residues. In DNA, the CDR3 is TGTGCCAGCAGTGGGGGGGTCTGCATCGGAAAGACCTATGGCTACACCTTC. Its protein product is CASSGGVCIGKTYGYTF.

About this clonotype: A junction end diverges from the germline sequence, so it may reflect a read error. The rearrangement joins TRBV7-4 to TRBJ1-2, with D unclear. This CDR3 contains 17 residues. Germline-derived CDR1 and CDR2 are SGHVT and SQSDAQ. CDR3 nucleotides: TGTGCCAACAGCGACCGGAATTCAGCTCGAAAGACCTATGGCTACACCTTC. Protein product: CANSDRNSARKTYGYTF. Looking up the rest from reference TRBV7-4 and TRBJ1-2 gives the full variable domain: GAGVSQSPRYKVAKRGRDVALRCDSISGHVTLYWYRQTLGQGSEVLTYSQSDAQRDKSGRPSGRFSAERPERSVSTLKIQRTEQGDSAVYLCANSDRNSARKTYGYTFGSGTRLTVV.

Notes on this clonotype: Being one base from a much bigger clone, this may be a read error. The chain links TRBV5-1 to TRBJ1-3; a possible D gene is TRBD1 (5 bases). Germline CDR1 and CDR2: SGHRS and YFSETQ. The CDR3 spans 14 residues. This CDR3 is CASSRDHAGNTTYF. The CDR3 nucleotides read TGCGCCAGCAGTAGGGACCATGCTGGAAACACCACATATTTT. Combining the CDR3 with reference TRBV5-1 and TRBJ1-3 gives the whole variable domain KAGVTQTPRYLIKTRGQQVTLSCSPISGHRSVSWYQQTPGQGLQFLFEYFSETQRNKGNFPGRFSGRQFSNSRSEMNVSTLELGDSALYLCASSRDHAGNTTYFGEGSWLTVV.